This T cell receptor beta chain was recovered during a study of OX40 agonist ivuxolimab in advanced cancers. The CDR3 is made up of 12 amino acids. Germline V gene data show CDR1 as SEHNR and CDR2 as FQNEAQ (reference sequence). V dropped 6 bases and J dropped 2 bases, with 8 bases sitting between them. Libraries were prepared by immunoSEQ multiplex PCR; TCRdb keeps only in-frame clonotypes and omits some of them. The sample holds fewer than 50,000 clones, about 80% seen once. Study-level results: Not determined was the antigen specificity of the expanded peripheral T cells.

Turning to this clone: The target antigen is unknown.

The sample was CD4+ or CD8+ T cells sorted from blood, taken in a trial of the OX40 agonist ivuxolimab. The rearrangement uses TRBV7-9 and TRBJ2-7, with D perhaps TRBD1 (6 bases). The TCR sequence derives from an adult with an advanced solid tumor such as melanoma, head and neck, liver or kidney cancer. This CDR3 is CASSTGPYEQYF. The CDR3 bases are TGTGCCAGCAGTACAGGGCCCTACGAGCAGTACTTC.